Listed here are 31 T cell receptor beta chains from one sample, sequenced in a study of T-cell reconstitution after alpha-beta-depleted transplantation in children. TCRbeta library construction was performed incorporating unique molecular identifiers. One entry per CDR3 protein, called by TCRdb with MiXCR from the PCR reads. Of about 350,000 distinct CDR3 sequences in the sample, 13% were seen once. The sequencing here drew on PBMCs, taken from the stem cell graft. The receptors were sampled from a human donor who donated a stem cell graft to a child with Fanconi anemia.

The gene calls are TRBV30 and TRBJ2-5; a weak D match, TRBD1 (6 bases). The ends were cut back, 5 bases at V and 0 bases at J, with 16 bases in the middle. From germline, CDR1 is GTSNPN and CDR2 SVGIG (reference sequence). The CDR3 loop spans 15 amino acids. CDR3 bases: TGTGCCTGGGACGTTACAGGGACGTACCAAGAGACCCAGTACTTC. It encodes CAWDVTGTYQETQYF.

This clonotype was seen only a few times. V gene TRBV5-6 combines with J gene TRBJ1-1; no firm D call. Trimming shortened V by 5 bases and J by 5 bases, and 16 bases separated the two germline ends. The germline CDR1 and CDR2 sequences are SGHDT and YYEEEE. CDR3 length: 14 residues. The CDR3 protein is CASSYDAFMTEAFF. Here the CDR3 DNA reads TGTGCCAGCAGTTACGATGCATTTATGACTGAAGCTTTCTTT.

This clonotype was observed at least ten times. The V and J genes are TRBV5-1 and TRBJ1-1; D possibly corresponds to TRBD1 (5 bases). The V end was cut by 0 bases, the J end by 3 bases, with 9 bases between. The germline gives CDR1 SGHRS, CDR2 YFSETQ. The CDR3 runs to 14 residues. The CDR3 DNA reads TGCGCCAGCAGCTTGGAGCGCAGGGACACTGAAGCTTTCTTT. It yields the protein CASSLERRDTEAFF.

J is TRBJ2-2 and V is TRBV3-1; possible D gene TRBD2, 6 bases. Trimming took 6 bases from V and 6 from J, leaving 11 bases between them. The V gene's germline CDR1 is LGHDT and CDR2 YNNKEL (reference sequence). CDR3 length: 13 amino acids. The CDR3 nucleotides read TGTGCCAGCAGAGATCCTAGCGCCGGGGAGCTGTTTTTT. It yields the protein CASRDPSAGELFF. The whole variable domain, filled in from reference TRBV3-1 and TRBJ2-2, reads DTAVSQTPKYLVTQMGNDKSIKCEQNLGHDTMYWYKQDSKKFLKIMFSYNNKELIINETVPNRFSPKSPDKAHLNLHINSLELGDSAVYFCASRDPSAGELFFGEGSRLTVL.

The table lists this clonotype with many counts. The V call is TRBV5-1, the J call TRBJ2-2, with 7 bases identical to TRBD1. Trimming removed 0 bases from V and 4 bases from J; junction bases left unmatched: 6. The CDR3 length is 16 residues. Germline CDR1 reads SGHRS; CDR2 reads YFSETQ. This CDR3 reads CASSLDLTGLTGELFF. The CDR3 DNA follows: TGCGCCAGCAGCTTGGACCTGACAGGGCTCACCGGGGAGCTGTTTTTT.

Ten or more counts support this clonotype. This chain links TRBV12-3 or TRBV12-4 with TRBJ2-1; weak D call: TRBD2 (5 bases). V lost 6 bases and J 8 bases, leaving 11 bases between the germline ends. The length of the CDR3 is 12 residues. The CDR3 loop reads CASSPPGYEQFF. DNA of the CDR3: TGTGCCAGCAGCCCGCCGGGATATGAGCAGTTCTTC.

In this sample, this clonotype turned up a few times. V is TRBV3-1 and J is TRBJ1-2; tentative D call: TRBD1 (5 bases). Germline V gene sequence: CDR1 LGHDT, CDR2 YNNKEL (reference sequence). The CDR3 runs 15 residues. Trimming pared 6 bases from V and 3 bases from J, leaving 17 bases between. CDR3 DNA sequence: TGTGCCAGCAGTAAACCCAGGACACCGTACTATGGCTACACCTTC. Its protein is CASSKPRTPYYGYTF.

This clonotype was detected a few times. The chain joins TRBV12-3 or TRBV12-4 to TRBJ1-5, with D unresolved. CDR3 length: 16 residues. V dropped 4 bases and J dropped 0 bases, with 13 bases sitting between them. The CDR3 sequence: CASSSAETYSNQPQHF. Written as DNA, the CDR3 is TGTGCCAGCAGTTCGGCGGAGACGTATAGCAATCAGCCCCAGCATTTT.

The chain links TRBV3-1 to TRBJ1-2; 8 nucleotides line up with TRBD1. CDR1 LGHDT and CDR2 YNNKEL come from the germline V gene (reference sequence). This CDR3 has 15 residues. Losses at the gene ends were 10 bases for V and 0 bases for J; bases not matched to a gene: 10. CDR3 sequence: CATSQGAPSNYGYTF. In nucleotides, the CDR3 is TGTGCCACCTCCCAGGGGGCCCCCTCTAACTATGGCTACACCTTC.

This clonotype came up a few times. The genes are TRBV4-2 and TRBJ1-4, with unresolved D. Looked up from germline, CDR1 is LGHNA and CDR2 is YNFKEQ. V shed 5 bases and J shed 8 bases, with 12 bases lying between them. The CDR3 loop spans 13 amino acids. The CDR3 sequence: CASSSRMGEKLFF. The CDR3 DNA reads TGTGCCAGCAGCTCAAGGATGGGGGAAAAACTGTTTTTT.

The chain is built from TRBV5-1 and TRBJ2-2; D not certain. The germline CDR1 and CDR2 sequences are SGHRS and YFSETQ. V was clipped by 2 bases and J by 0 bases, with 8 bases between them. The CDR3 has 15 amino acids. CDR3 residues: CASSLRETNTGELFF. CDR3 sequence (DNA): TGCGCCAGCAGCTTAAGGGAAACGAACACCGGGGAGCTGTTTTTT.

In this sample, this clonotype turned up many times. DNA of the CDR3: TGTGCCAGCAGTGCATCCTACGAGCAGTACGTC. Amino acid sequence: CASSASYEQYV. The chain couples TRBV28 to TRBJ2-7; D not certain. The CDR3 consists of 11 residues. CDR1 is MDHEN and CDR2 is SYDVKM in the germline V gene. V was pared by 5 bases and J by 1 base, with 3 bases between.

This clonotype turned up a few times. V is TRBV12-3 or TRBV12-4 and J is TRBJ1-5; D unclear. With 5 bases removed from V and 3 bases from J, the gap between germline ends came to 14 bases. There are 15 residues in the CDR3. The DNA of the CDR3 is TGTGCCAGCAGTCTCTTTACGGCGGACAATCAGCCCCAGCATTTT. Translating gives CASSLFTADNQPQHF.

This clonotype was observed a few times. V usage is TRBV12-3 or TRBV12-4 and J usage is TRBJ2-1; TRBD2 aligns across 8 bases. V dropped 5 bases and J dropped 8; count of bases not matched to a gene: 8. The CDR3 sequence is 14 residues long. The DNA of the CDR3 is TGTGCCAGCAGTCCCTCCGGGGGGGTCGATGAGCAGTTCTTC. Translating gives CASSPSGGVDEQFF.

This clonotype was observed many times. The DNA for the CDR3 is TGTGCCAGCAGCTTGGAACCAGGGAAGACCCAGTACTTC. Translated, it gives CASSLEPGKTQYF. The rearrangement joins TRBV5-6 to TRBJ2-5; possibly TRBD1 for D (5 bases). The V end was cut by 0 bases, the J end by 6 bases, with 9 bases between. Germline V gene lookup returns CDR1 SGHDT and CDR2 YYEEEE. CDR3 size: 13 residues.

V usage is TRBV7-2 and J usage is TRBJ2-7; perhaps TRBD1 as D (6 bases). The V end lost 2 bases, the J end lost 4 bases, and 15 bases lay between the germline ends. The CDR3 contains 15 residues. The germline gives CDR1 SGHTA, CDR2 FQGNSA. CDR3 in DNA: TGTGCCAGCAGCTTATCCTGGGGGCAAGGATACGAGCAGTACTTC. Protein sequence: CASSLSWGQGYEQYF. Based on the CDR3 plus reference TRBV7-2 and TRBJ2-7, the full variable domain is GAGVSQSPSNKVTEKGKDVELRCDPISGHTALYWYRQSLGQGLEFLIYFQGNSAPDKSGLPSDRFSAERTGGSVSTLTIQRTQQEDSAVYLCASSLSWGQGYEQYFGPGTRLTVT.

In this sample, this clonotype turned up a few times. The CDR3 DNA reads as TGCGCCAGCAGCTTGAGGCCCGGAACTCTGTTTTTT. It is translated as CASSLRPGTLFF. The chain links TRBV5-1 to TRBJ2-2; D not resolved. Germline V gene data show CDR1 as SGHRS and CDR2 as YFSETQ. V was pared by 1 base and J by 14 bases, with 12 bases between. This CDR3 spans 12 amino acids. Full variable domain (remainder filled in from reference TRBV5-1 and TRBJ2-2): KAGVTQTPRYLIKTRGQQVTLSCSPISGHRSVSWYQQTPGQGLQFLFEYFSETQRNKGNFPGRFSGRQFSNSRSEMNVSTLELGDSALYLCASSLRPGTLFFGEGSRLTVL.

In its sample, this clonotype was seen a few times. This rearrangement joins TRBV28 to TRBJ1-1; D possibly corresponds to TRBD1 (6 bases). The CDR3 is 16 residues long. The germline gives CDR1 MDHEN, CDR2 SYDVKM. Trimming removed 3 bases from V and 1 base from J, with 15 bases in between. In nucleotides, the CDR3 is TGTGCCAGCAGTTTTTCGGGCAGGGGAACGAACACTGAAGCTTTCTTT. Protein sequence: CASSFSGRGTNTEAFF. Combining the CDR3 with reference TRBV28 and TRBJ1-1 gives the whole variable domain DVKVTQSSRYLVKRTGEKVFLECVQDMDHENMFWYRQDPGLGLRLIYFSYDVKMKEKGDIPEGYSVSREKKERFSLILESASTNQTSMYLCASSFSGRGTNTEAFFGQGTRLTVV.

This clonotype showed up just a few times. This chain links TRBV12-3 or TRBV12-4 with TRBJ2-6; D call uncertain. V dropped 7 bases and J dropped 2 bases, with 6 bases sitting between them. This CDR3 contains 13 residues. The CDR3 DNA reads TGTGCCAGCACGCTAACTGGGGCCAACGTCCTGACTTTC. It translates to CASTLTGANVLTF.

This clonotype was seen a handful of times. The rearrangement uses TRBV29-1 and TRBJ2-1; TRBD1 matches at 7 bases. With 7 bases clipped from V and 9 bases from J, the junction kept 6 bases outside the gene matches. Germline V gives CDR1 SQVTM, CDR2 ANQGSEA. This CDR3 is built from 11 residues. Here the CDR3 DNA reads TGCAGCGGTGACAGGGTAGGTGAGCAGTTCTTC. Amino acid sequence: CSGDRVGEQFF.

This clonotype was seen only a few times. This rearrangement joins TRBV4-2 to TRBJ1-6; maybe TRBD1 (5 bases). This CDR3 is 16 amino acids long. The germline V gene has CDR1 LGHNA and CDR2 YNFKEQ. V shed 4 bases and J shed 6 bases, with 16 bases lying between them. This CDR3 reads CASSRSFRDVNSPLHF. The DNA for the CDR3 is TGTGCCAGCAGCCGGAGCTTCCGGGACGTTAATTCACCCCTCCACTTT.

V gene TRBV2 combines with J gene TRBJ1-2; a possible D gene is TRBD1 (5 bases). Germline lookup yields CDR1 SNHLY and CDR2 FYNNEI. The CDR3 loop spans 15 amino acids. V lost 2 bases to trimming and J lost 4 bases, with 14 bases between them. The CDR3 region has the DNA TGTGCCAGCAGTGAAATGGCAGGGAAAACCTATGGCTACACCTTC. This gives the protein CASSEMAGKTYGYTF.

V usage is TRBV28 and J usage is TRBJ2-6; D may be TRBD1 (5 bases). CDR1 and CDR2 (germline): MDHEN, SYDVKM. The CDR3 is made up of 16 amino acids. Trimming stripped 5 bases from V and 1 base from J, with 12 bases between. CDR3: CASSIAGMSGANVLTF. In DNA form, the CDR3 reads TGTGCCAGCAGTATCGCAGGGATGTCTGGGGCCAACGTCCTGACTTTC.

The genes are TRBV10-1 and TRBJ2-7; 8 positions match TRBD1. Germline CDR1 is WNHNN and CDR2 is SYGVQD (reference sequence). The trim removed 6 bases at V and 3 bases at J, leaving 4 bases unmatched. This CDR3 has 13 amino acids. The CDR3, as DNA: TGCGCCAGCAGAGGACAGGGCTACTACGAGCAGTACTTC. Its protein product is CASRGQGYYEQYF.

In its sample, this clonotype was seen many times. The CDR3 reads CASSPTRGGYEQFF. CDR3 coding DNA: TGTGCCAGCAGCCCAACCAGGGGGGGATATGAGCAGTTCTTC. The V gene is TRBV6-1, the J gene TRBJ2-1; D is possibly TRBD1 or TRBD2 (7 bases each). The V end was cut by 6 bases, the J end by 8 bases, with 17 bases between. There are 14 residues in the CDR3. Germline V gene data show CDR1 as MNHNS and CDR2 as SASEGT.

The table lists this clonotype with many counts. The chain joins TRBV7-2 to TRBJ2-3, with TRBD1 identical over 8 bases. V dropped 5 bases and J dropped 2; count of bases not matched to a gene: 9. This CDR3 has 16 amino acids. Per the germline V gene, CDR1 is SGHTA and CDR2 is FQGNSA. Here the CDR3 reads CASSPGQGVTTDTQYF. DNA of the CDR3: TGTGCCAGCAGCCCCGGACAGGGAGTTACCACAGATACGCAGTATTTT.

The CDR3 DNA follows: TGCAGTGCTATGCTATCGGGACGGCAAAATGGCTACACCTTC. Its protein is CSAMLSGRQNGYTF. V is TRBV20-1 and J is TRBJ1-2; a possible D gene is TRBD1 (5 bases). The CDR3 sequence is 14 residues long. Germline V gene lookup returns CDR1 DFQATT and CDR2 SNEGSKA (reference sequence). Deletions cut 4 bases from V and 6 bases from J, with 18 bases between.

This clonotype was counted only a few times. The chain has TRBV7-9 and TRBJ1-2; D might be TRBD1 (6 bases). V lost 5 bases and J 6 bases, leaving 13 bases between the germline ends. Germline V gene data show CDR1 as SEHNR and CDR2 as FQNEAQ (reference sequence). The CDR3 has 13 amino acids. In DNA, the CDR3 is TGTGCCAGCAGCCAAGACACAGGGAATGGCTACACCTTC. Its protein is CASSQDTGNGYTF.

This clonotype has only a few counts. This chain joins TRBV7-2 and TRBJ2-3; possible D gene TRBD1, 6 bases. V lost 4 bases, J lost 2 bases, and 19 bases lay in between. Germline V gives CDR1 SGHTA, CDR2 FQGNSA. The CDR3 sequence is 17 residues long. The CDR3 reads CASSSTVGAHYTDTQYF. The CDR3 region has the DNA TGTGCCAGCAGCTCTACAGTGGGGGCACATTACACAGATACGCAGTATTTT.

Only a few counts were recorded for this clonotype. The chain links TRBV6-2 or TRBV6-3 to TRBJ2-5; possibly TRBD2 for D (5 bases). Germline V CDR1 and CDR2: MNHEY, SVGEGT. This CDR3 has 13 residues. Trimming left V 5 bases short and J 4 bases short, with 11 bases between. This CDR3 reads CASSQLEGETQYF. In DNA, the CDR3 is TGTGCCAGCAGTCAACTAGAGGGAGAGACCCAGTACTTC.

This clonotype was seen only a few times. The chain combines TRBV7-9 with TRBJ1-1, with TRBD1 matching 8 bases. Unmatched junction bases numbered 6, after V lost 1 base and J lost 5 bases. The germline V gene encodes CDR1 SEHNR and CDR2 FQNEAQ (reference sequence). This CDR3 spans 15 amino acids. The CDR3 region is CASSLDRTGNTEAFF. CDR3 DNA: TGTGCCAGCAGCTTAGATAGGACAGGGAATACTGAAGCTTTCTTT.